Reported below is one T cell receptor (beta chain). This sample was taken from a study of blood T cell repertoires in COVID-19. As for the study in general: T cells, B-cell-depleted T cells, or PBMCs supplied cDNA or gDNA.

The data were produced by immunoSEQ multiplex PCR, yet TCRdb's version contains in-frame clones alone and is incomplete. The sample shows about 100,000 clones, approximately 86% of them seen only once. The germline gives CDR1 MNHEY, CDR2 SVGAGI. The CDR3 totals 13 residues. V lost 5 bases and J lost 10, with 17 bases in between. This chain links TRBV6-5 with TRBJ1-2; D gene unclear. The source of this sequence is a human donor in a cohort sampled during active COVID-19. Sequencing input: peripheral blood. The CDR3 DNA follows: TGTGCCAGCAGTCACGAGGGCCCCGCGCTCTACACCTTC. Translation gives CASSHEGPALYTF.